A single sample gave rise to the 26 T cell receptor beta chains below, sequenced in a study of blood T cell repertoires in COVID-19. Assay used: immunoSEQ multiplex PCR; TCRdb lists only in-frame clones, some missing. The top ten hold 2.5% to 3.5% of the sample, which has over 100,000 clones, about four fifths seen once. Material for sequencing was peripheral blood. Receptor source: a woman over 75 with active or convalescent COVID-19.

DNA of the CDR3: TGTGCCAGCAGCTCCTATAAGGGGAGCGGGACCCAAAGGGTAGAGCAGTTCTTC. Translation gives CASSSYKGSGTQRVEQFF. The rearrangement uses TRBV11-2 and TRBJ2-1; the match to TRBD2 covers 7 bases. Germline values: CDR1 SGHAT, CDR2 FQNNGV. The V and J ends lost 4 bases and 10 bases, in that order; junction bases with no gene match: 22. The CDR3 is 18 amino acids.

V and J are TRBV12-3 or TRBV12-4 and TRBJ1-2; no firm D call. The CDR3 has 13 residues. The V gene lost 6 bases and the J gene lost 8 bases, with 16 bases spanning the gap. CDR3 coding DNA: TGTGCCAGCAGCCCCGGACGTCCGGGGGGCTACACCTTC. Translation: CASSPGRPGGYTF.

The chain has TRBV29-1 and TRBJ1-1; TRBD1 matches 8 bases. The ends lost 2 bases at V and 6 bases at J; junction bases unmatched: 8. Germline-derived CDR1 and CDR2 are SQVTM and ANQGSEA. CDR3 size: 14 residues. The CDR3 here is CSVEKGRGQAEAFF. The CDR3 region has the DNA TGCAGCGTTGAAAAGGGCAGGGGGCAGGCTGAAGCTTTCTTT. Full variable domain (rest looked up from reference TRBV29-1 and TRBJ1-1): SAVISQKPSRDICQRGTSLTIQCQVDSQVTMMFWYRQQPGQSLTLIATANQGSEATYESGFVIDKFPISRPNLTFSTLTVSNMSPEDSSIYLCSVEKGRGQAEAFFGQGTRLTVV.

V and J are TRBV29-1 and TRBJ1-2; D not resolved. Germline-derived CDR1 and CDR2 are SQVTM and ANQGSEA. The CDR3 length is 13 residues. Deletions cut 5 bases from V and 2 bases from J, with 12 bases between. The chain's CDR3 is CSVSTLPNYGYTF. CDR3 bases: TGCAGCGTTTCGACTCTTCCAAACTATGGCTACACCTTC.

The rearrangement uses TRBV15 and TRBJ1-2; 7 bases fit TRBD1. This CDR3 is built from 14 residues. The germline V gene encodes CDR1 LNHNV and CDR2 YYDKDF (reference sequence). Losses at the gene ends were 0 bases for V and 8 bases for J; bases not matched to a gene: 6. As DNA, the CDR3 is TGTGCCACCAGCAGAGATAGGGACAGAGTGGGCTACACCTTC. This sequence encodes CATSRDRDRVGYTF.

This clone was detected once. The chain has TRBV6-5 and TRBJ1-1; tentative D call: TRBD1 (6 bases). There are 14 residues in the CDR3. V was shortened by 8 bases and J by 8 bases, with 21 bases between the two germline ends. Germline CDR1 MNHEY, CDR2 SVGAGI. Here the CDR3 DNA reads TGTGCCAGCCCTAAAGGAACAGGGAAAGCCGAAGCTTTCTTT. Protein product: CASPKGTGKAEAFF.

The chain has TRBV5-6 and TRBJ1-6; tentatively, D is TRBD1 (6 bases). Germline lookup yields CDR1 SGHDT and CDR2 YYEEEE. The CDR3 has 16 amino acids. The ends were cut back, 2 bases at V and 5 bases at J, with 14 bases in the middle. The CDR3 DNA is TGTGCCAGCAGCTTCCGTTCAGGACAGAATAATTCACCCCTCCACTTT. Its protein product is CASSFRSGQNNSPLHF.

CDR3: CASSEPGQGTLYGYTF. In DNA, the CDR3 is TGTGCCAGCAGTGAACCCGGACAGGGGACACTCTATGGCTACACCTTC. The chain recombines TRBV25-1 with TRBJ1-2, with 9 bases that match TRBD1. The CDR3 is made up of 16 amino acids. The junction had 8 bases not matched to a gene; V was cut back by 2 bases and J by 4 bases. CDR1 and CDR2 from the germline V gene are MGHDK and SYGVNS.

Only one count was recorded for this clone. The DNA of the CDR3 is TGTGCCAGCAGTAACCTAGCGGACACCGGGGAGCTGTTTTTT. It specifies CASSNLADTGELFF. This rearrangement joins TRBV6-5 to TRBJ2-2; TRBD2 aligns across 7 bases. CDR3 length: 14 residues. The germline gives CDR1 MNHEY, CDR2 SVGAGI. V lost 5 bases and J lost 3; bases outside the gene matches: 3.

The chain has TRBV19 and TRBJ1-5; D might be TRBD1 (5 bases). CDR1 is LNHDA and CDR2 is SQIVND in the germline V gene (reference sequence). V was pared by 1 base and J by 7 bases, with 14 bases between. The CDR3 is 15 residues long. CDR3 protein: CASSIGEGIRQPQHF. In nucleotides, the CDR3 is TGTGCCAGTAGTATAGGGGAGGGGATACGGCAGCCCCAGCATTTT. Variable domain in full (rest from reference TRBV19 and TRBJ1-5): DGGITQSPKYLFRKEGQNVTLSCEQNLNHDAMYWYRQDPGQGLRLIYYSQIVNDFQKGDIAEGYSVSREKKESFPLTVTSAQKNPTAFYLCASSIGEGIRQPQHFGDGTRLSIL.

The chain links TRBV7-2 to TRBJ2-3; TRBD2 aligns across 13 bases. The CDR3 has 19 amino acids. Germline V gene sequence: CDR1 SGHTA, CDR2 FQGNSA. Trimming took 0 bases from V and 4 from J; bases not matched to a gene: 10. The CDR3 DNA sequence: TGTGCCAGCAGCTTAGCCTTACGACTAGCGGGAGGAGTGGCAGATACGCAGTATTTT. This translates into CASSLALRLAGGVADTQYF.

V is TRBV3-1 (or the pseudogene TRBV3-2) and J is TRBJ2-1, with TRBD2 matching 15 bases. Losses at the gene ends were 2 bases for V and 4 bases for J; bases not matched to a gene: 9. CDR1 is LGHDT and CDR2 is YNNKEL in the germline V gene (reference sequence). The CDR3 is 19 residues long. CDR3 sequence reads: CASSQRPGTSGGSYNEQFF. The CDR3 DNA sequence: TGTGCCAGCAGCCAACGTCCCGGGACTAGCGGGGGGTCTTACAATGAGCAGTTCTTC.

J is TRBJ2-4 and V is TRBV30; D is perhaps TRBD1 (6 bases). V was clipped by 1 base and J by 1 base, with 14 bases between them. This CDR3 is 16 amino acids long. Germline V CDR1 and CDR2: GTSNPN, SVGIG (reference sequence). CDR3 nucleotides: TGTGCCTGGAGTGACGAGGGGGTAAGGGCCAAAAACATTCAGTACTTC. Translating it yields CAWSDEGVRAKNIQYF.

The count of this clone is one. The gene calls are TRBV9 and TRBJ2-1; TRBD2 matches at 12 bases. The CDR3 loop spans 14 amino acids. Germline-derived CDR1 and CDR2 are SGDLS and YYNGEE. Losses at the gene ends were 3 bases for V and 9 bases for J; bases not matched to a gene: 4. The CDR3 spells CASSGTSGKGEQFF. CDR3 nucleotides: TGTGCCAGCAGCGGGACTAGCGGGAAGGGTGAGCAGTTCTTC.

The chain has TRBV3-1 (or the pseudogene TRBV3-2) and TRBJ1-6, with 8 bases matching TRBD1. Germline CDR1 reads LGHDT; CDR2 reads YNNKEL (reference sequence). V lost 3 bases and J lost 0; bases outside the gene matches: 10. The CDR3 totals 19 residues. The CDR3 sequence is CASSQVGTGDSSYNSPLHF. The CDR3 nucleotides read TGTGCCAGCAGCCAGGTTGGGACAGGTGATAGCTCCTATAATTCACCCCTCCACTTT.

The DNA of the CDR3 is TGTGCCAGTAGTCCTCCGGGAGGGACTAGCGGGAAAGTTCTCAACGAGCAGTACTTC. This gives the protein CASSPPGGTSGKVLNEQYF. This rearrangement joins TRBV19 to TRBJ2-7; 13 nucleotides align to TRBD2. Germline values: CDR1 LNHDA, CDR2 SQIVND (reference sequence). The CDR3 has 19 amino acids. The trim removed 5 bases at V and 5 bases at J, leaving 18 bases unmatched.

V usage is TRBV4-3 and J usage is TRBJ2-1, with TRBD2 matching over 7 bases. The germline gives CDR1 LGHNA, CDR2 YSLEER. V shed 0 bases and J 8 bases; nucleotides not matched to a gene: 16. The CDR3 is made up of 18 amino acids. The CDR3 reads CASSQEGSSGPRGDEQFF. In nucleotides, the CDR3 is TGCGCCAGCAGCCAAGAGGGATCTAGCGGCCCCCGAGGGGATGAGCAGTTCTTC.

This clone showed up just a few times. The V and J genes are TRBV6-5 and TRBJ1-1; no definite D call. CDR1 MNHEY and CDR2 SVGAGI come from the germline V gene. This CDR3 is built from 13 residues. The V end was cut by 5 bases, the J end by 6 bases, with 13 bases between. CDR3: CASSPPGSSEAFF. The CDR3 DNA reads TGTGCCAGCAGTCCTCCAGGTTCTTCTGAAGCTTTCTTT.

The chain employs TRBV7-9 and TRBJ1-4; the D gene is possibly TRBD1 (5 bases). CDR3 length equals 14 residues. CDR1 and CDR2 (germline): SEHNR, FQNEAQ (reference sequence). Trimming left V 5 bases short and J 9 bases short, with 16 bases between. DNA for the CDR3: TGTGCCAGCAGCCTACTTGGGGCAGTCCAAAAACTGTTTTTT. Residues: CASSLLGAVQKLFF. Full variable domain (remainder filled in from reference TRBV7-9 and TRBJ1-4): DTGVSQNPRHKITKRGQNVTFRCDPISEHNRLYWYRQTLGQGPEFLTYFQNEAQLEKSRLLSDRFSAERPKGSFSTLEIQRTEQGDSAMYLCASSLLGAVQKLFFGSGTQLSVL.

CDR3 sequence (DNA): TGTGCCAGCAGTTACTCGGGCGGGAAGGGTGAGGCCCAGTACTTC. Translated: CASSYSGGKGEAQYF. The chain recombines TRBV6-2 or TRBV6-3 with TRBJ2-5; D is perhaps TRBD2 (6 bases). The CDR3 is 15 residues long. CDR1 and CDR2 from the germline V gene are MNHEY and SVGEGT. The V end lost 0 bases, the J end lost 9 bases, and 17 bases lay between the germline ends.

V is TRBV20-1 and J is TRBJ1-2; 10 nucleotides match TRBD1. With 3 bases clipped from V and 4 bases from J, the junction kept 11 bases outside the gene matches. Germline CDR1 DFQATT, CDR2 SNEGSKA (reference sequence). The length of the CDR3 is 16 residues. Written as DNA, the CDR3 is TGCAGTGCTAGTTCCACGAGACAGGGGGCAGGCTATGGCTACACCTTC. Its translation is CSASSTRQGAGYGYTF.

The chain is built from TRBV5-1 and TRBJ2-3; 7 nucleotides align to TRBD2. After removal of 2 bases from V and 5 bases from J, the junction contained 5 bases not matched to a gene. The germline CDR1 and CDR2 sequences are SGHRS and YFSETQ. The CDR3 has 14 amino acids. In DNA form, the CDR3 reads TGCGCCAGCAGCTTTACGACTAGCCGAGATACGCAGTATTTT. This translates into CASSFTTSRDTQYF.

The rearrangement links TRBV18 to TRBJ1-3; a weak D match, TRBD1 (6 bases). Per the germline V gene, CDR1 is KGHSH and CDR2 is LQKENI. Between the trimmed V and J ends, which lost 0 bases and 6 bases, there was a span of 12 bases. This CDR3 spans 15 amino acids. The CDR3 region is CASSPPRTAENTIYF. The CDR3 DNA sequence: TGTGCCAGCTCACCACCCCGGACAGCTGAAAACACCATATATTTT.

This clone was counted between two and nine times. This rearrangement joins TRBV27 to TRBJ2-5; D is possibly TRBD2 (5 bases). This CDR3 comprises 14 residues. Trimming removed 1 base from V and 3 bases from J, with 9 bases in between. CDR1 MNHEY and CDR2 SMNVEV come from the germline V gene (reference sequence). The CDR3 sequence: CASSLFPGKETQYF. The CDR3 bases are TGTGCCAGCAGTTTATTCCCCGGGAAAGAGACCCAGTACTTC.

The gene calls are TRBV6-4 and TRBJ2-2; D not certain. Germline V CDR1 and CDR2: MRHNA, SNTAGT. CDR3 size: 13 residues. Trimming shortened V by 4 bases and J by 1 base, and 4 bases separated the two germline ends. CDR3 DNA: TGTGCCAGCAGTGCGGGGAACACCGGGGAGCTGTTTTTT. Translation gives CASSAGNTGELFF.

Only a few counts were recorded for this clone. The chain has TRBV9 and TRBJ1-1, with a weak D call TRBD1 (6 bases). V dropped 4 bases and J dropped 1 base, with 14 bases sitting between them. In germline, CDR1 is SGDLS, CDR2 YYNGEE. The CDR3 extends over 15 amino acids. CDR3 bases: TGTGCCAGCAGCCCGCGCACGACAGGGAACACTGAAGCTTTCTTT. It translates to CASSPRTTGNTEAFF.